This T cell receptor (beta chain) was found in a study of T cell repertoires in cytomegalovirus infection. Study information: CMV epitopes, recently identified HLA-C-restricted and well-studied HLA-B-restricted, were used. Public TCR beta signature analysis indicated the presence of both CMV infection and matching HLA type. Study-level points and caveats: Clonotype analysis showed dominance of the ex vivo response by HLA-C-restricted CMV-specific TCR beta clonotypes. CMV carriers with the relevant HLA were identified by cumulative public TCR beta family frequency.

The V gene's germline CDR1 is ENHRY and CDR2 SYGVKD. Trimming removed 2 bases at V and 7 bases at J, with 8 bases between. The CDR3 loop spans 13 amino acids. In regard to this clonotype: The target antigen is unknown.

TCRdb recomputed calls from the reads with MiXCR, one row per CDR3 protein. Altogether some 110,000 distinct CDR3 sequences are present, around 32% being singletons, with the ten largest covering roughly 58%. This receptor was identified in a human donor in good health (CMV status not recorded). Some clones in this sample may be carry-over from other donors' samples. The material was CD8+ T cells from cultured PBMCs, obtained from culture after CMV antigen stimulation. The V gene is TRBV10-3, the J gene TRBJ2-2; D tentatively reads TRBD1 or TRBD2 (6 bases each). This chain's CDR3 is CAISERGLGELFF. The CDR3 nucleotides are TGTGCCATCAGTGAGCGGGGGCTCGGGGAGCTGTTTTTT.